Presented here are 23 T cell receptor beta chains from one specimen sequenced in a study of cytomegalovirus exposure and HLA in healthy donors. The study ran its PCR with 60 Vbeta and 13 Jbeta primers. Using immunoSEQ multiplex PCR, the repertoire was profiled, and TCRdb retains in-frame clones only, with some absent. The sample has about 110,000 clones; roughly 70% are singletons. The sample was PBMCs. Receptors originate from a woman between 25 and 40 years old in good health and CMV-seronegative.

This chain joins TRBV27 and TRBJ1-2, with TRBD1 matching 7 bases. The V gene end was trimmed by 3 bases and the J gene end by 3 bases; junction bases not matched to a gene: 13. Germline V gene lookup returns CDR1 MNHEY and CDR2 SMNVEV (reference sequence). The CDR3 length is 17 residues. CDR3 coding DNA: TGTGCCAGCAGTTTTTTTGTGGGGACAGCCGACCACTATGGCTACACCTTC. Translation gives CASSFFVGTADHYGYTF.

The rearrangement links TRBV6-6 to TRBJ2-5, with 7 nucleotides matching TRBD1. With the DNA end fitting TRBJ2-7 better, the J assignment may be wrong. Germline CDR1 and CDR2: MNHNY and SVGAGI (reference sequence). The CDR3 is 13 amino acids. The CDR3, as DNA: TGTGCCAGCGGAGAGGGACAGAACTACGAGCAGTACTTC. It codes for CASGEGQNYEQYF.

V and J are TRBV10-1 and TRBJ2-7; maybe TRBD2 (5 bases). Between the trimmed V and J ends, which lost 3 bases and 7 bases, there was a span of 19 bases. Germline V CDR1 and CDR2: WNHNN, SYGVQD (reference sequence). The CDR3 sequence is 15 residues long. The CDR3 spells CASSDPRLSPGEQYF. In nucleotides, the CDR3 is TGCGCCAGCAGTGACCCTAGACTATCCCCGGGGGAGCAGTACTTC.

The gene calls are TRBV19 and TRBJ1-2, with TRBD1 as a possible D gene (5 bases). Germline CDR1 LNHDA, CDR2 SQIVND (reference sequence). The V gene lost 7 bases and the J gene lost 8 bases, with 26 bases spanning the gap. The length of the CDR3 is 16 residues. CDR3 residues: CASTLRGMGGSSGYTF. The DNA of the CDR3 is TGTGCCAGTACCCTACGAGGGATGGGGGGATCGAGCGGCTACACCTTC.

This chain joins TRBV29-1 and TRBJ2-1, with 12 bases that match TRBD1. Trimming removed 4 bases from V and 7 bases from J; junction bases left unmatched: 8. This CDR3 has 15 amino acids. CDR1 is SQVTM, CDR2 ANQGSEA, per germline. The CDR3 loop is CSVVPGQGAQNEQFF. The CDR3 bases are TGCAGCGTTGTTCCGGGACAGGGGGCTCAGAATGAGCAGTTCTTC.

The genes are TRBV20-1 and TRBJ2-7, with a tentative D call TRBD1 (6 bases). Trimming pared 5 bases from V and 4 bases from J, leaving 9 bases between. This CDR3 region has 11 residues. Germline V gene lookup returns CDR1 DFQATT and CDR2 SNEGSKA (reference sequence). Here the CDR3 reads CSAQQGYEQYF. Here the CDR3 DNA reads TGCAGTGCTCAACAGGGATACGAGCAGTACTTC.

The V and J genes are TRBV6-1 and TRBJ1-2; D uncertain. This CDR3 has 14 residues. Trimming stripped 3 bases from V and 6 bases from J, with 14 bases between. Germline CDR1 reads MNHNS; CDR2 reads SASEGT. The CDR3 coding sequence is TGTGCCAGCAGTGATATTAACCTGGGAGATGGCTACACCTTC. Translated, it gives CASSDINLGDGYTF.

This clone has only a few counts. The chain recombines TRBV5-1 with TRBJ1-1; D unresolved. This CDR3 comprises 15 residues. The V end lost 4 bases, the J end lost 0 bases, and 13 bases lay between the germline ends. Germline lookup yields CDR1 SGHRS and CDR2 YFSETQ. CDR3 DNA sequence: TGCGCCAGCAGCACGGGTTTCGCCGTGAACACTGAAGCTTTCTTT. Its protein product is CASSTGFAVNTEAFF.

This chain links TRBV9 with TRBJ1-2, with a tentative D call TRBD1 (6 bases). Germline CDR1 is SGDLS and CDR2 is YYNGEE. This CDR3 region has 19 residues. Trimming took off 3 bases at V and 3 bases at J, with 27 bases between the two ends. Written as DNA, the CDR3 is TGTGCCAGCAGCGCCGCAGTAGTAGTAAGGGCAGGGGTTGACTATGGCTACACCTTC. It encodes CASSAAVVVRAGVDYGYTF.

The CDR3 DNA reads TGTGCCAGCAGTGTGCCTCACGGCACTGAAGCTTTCTTT. Encoded protein: CASSVPHGTEAFF. J is TRBJ1-1 and V is TRBV27; D not certain. CDR1 is MNHEY, CDR2 SMNVEV, per germline (reference sequence). V lost 5 bases, J lost 4 bases, and 11 bases lay in between. This CDR3 is 13 amino acids long.

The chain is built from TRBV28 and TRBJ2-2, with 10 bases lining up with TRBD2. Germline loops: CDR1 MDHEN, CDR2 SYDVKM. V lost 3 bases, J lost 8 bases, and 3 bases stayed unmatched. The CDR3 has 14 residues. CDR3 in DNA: TGTGCCAGCAGTTTGGCTAGCGGGAGAGGGGAGCTGTTTTTT. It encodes CASSLASGRGELFF.

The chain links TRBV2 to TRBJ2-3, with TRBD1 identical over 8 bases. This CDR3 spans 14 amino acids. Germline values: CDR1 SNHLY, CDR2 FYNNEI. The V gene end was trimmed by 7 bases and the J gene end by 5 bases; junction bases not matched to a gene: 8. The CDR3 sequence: CASTGQGGRDTQYF. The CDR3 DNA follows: TGTGCCAGCACAGGACAGGGTGGCAGAGATACGCAGTATTTT.

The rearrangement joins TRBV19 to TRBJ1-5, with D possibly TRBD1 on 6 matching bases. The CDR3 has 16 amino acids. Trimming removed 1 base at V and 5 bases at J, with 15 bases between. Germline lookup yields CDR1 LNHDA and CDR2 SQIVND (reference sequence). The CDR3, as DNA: TGTGCCAGTAGTATAGCAGGGGCAGGGCCCGATCAGCCCCAGCATTTT. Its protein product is CASSIAGAGPDQPQHF.

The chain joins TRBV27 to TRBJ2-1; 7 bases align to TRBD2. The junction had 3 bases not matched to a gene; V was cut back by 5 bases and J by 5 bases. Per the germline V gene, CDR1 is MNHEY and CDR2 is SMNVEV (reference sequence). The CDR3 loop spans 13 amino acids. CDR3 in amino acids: CASSPGLDNEQFF. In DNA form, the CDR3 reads TGTGCCAGCAGTCCCGGACTAGACAATGAGCAGTTCTTC.

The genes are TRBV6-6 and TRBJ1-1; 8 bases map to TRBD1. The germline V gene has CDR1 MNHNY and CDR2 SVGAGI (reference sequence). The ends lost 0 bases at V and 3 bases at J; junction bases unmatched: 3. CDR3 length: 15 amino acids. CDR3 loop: CASSYSGQGDTEAFF. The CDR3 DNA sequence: TGTGCCAGCAGTTACTCCGGACAGGGCGACACTGAAGCTTTCTTT.

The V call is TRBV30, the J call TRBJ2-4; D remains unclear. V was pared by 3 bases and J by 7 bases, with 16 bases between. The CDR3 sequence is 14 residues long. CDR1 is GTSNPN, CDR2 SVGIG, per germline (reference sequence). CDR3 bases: TGTGCCTGGAGCGCCTCGGGTTCAGAGAACATTCAGTACTTC. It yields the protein CAWSASGSENIQYF. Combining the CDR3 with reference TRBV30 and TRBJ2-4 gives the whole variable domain SQTIHQWPATLVQPVGSPLSLECTVEGTSNPNLYWYRQAAGRGLQLLFYSVGIGQISSEVPQNLSASRPQDRQFILSSKKLLLSDSGFYLCAWSASGSENIQYFGAGTRLSVL.

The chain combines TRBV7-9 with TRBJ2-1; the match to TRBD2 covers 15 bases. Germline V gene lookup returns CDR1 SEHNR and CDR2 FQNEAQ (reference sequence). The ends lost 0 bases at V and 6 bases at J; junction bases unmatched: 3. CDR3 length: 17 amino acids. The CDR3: CASSLAGLAGGTNEQFF. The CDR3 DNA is TGTGCCAGCAGCTTAGCCGGACTAGCGGGGGGGACCAATGAGCAGTTCTTC. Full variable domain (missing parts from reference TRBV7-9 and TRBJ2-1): DTGVSQNPRHKITKRGQNVTFRCDPISEHNRLYWYRQTLGQGPEFLTYFQNEAQLEKSRLLSDRFSAERPKGSFSTLEIQRTEQGDSAMYLCASSLAGLAGGTNEQFFGPGTRLTVL.

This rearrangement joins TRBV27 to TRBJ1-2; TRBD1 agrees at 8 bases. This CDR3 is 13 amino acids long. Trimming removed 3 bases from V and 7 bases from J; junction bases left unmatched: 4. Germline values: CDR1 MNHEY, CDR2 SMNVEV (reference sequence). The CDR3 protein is CASSFRGPSGYTF. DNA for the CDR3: TGTGCCAGCAGTTTCAGGGGGCCATCTGGCTACACCTTC.

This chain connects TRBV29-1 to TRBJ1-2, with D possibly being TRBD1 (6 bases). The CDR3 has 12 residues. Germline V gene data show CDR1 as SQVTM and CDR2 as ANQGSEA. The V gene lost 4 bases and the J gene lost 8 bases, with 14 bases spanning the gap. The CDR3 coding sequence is TGCAGCGTTGTGGTGGGGGCTAGGGGCTACACCTTC. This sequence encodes CSVVVGARGYTF.

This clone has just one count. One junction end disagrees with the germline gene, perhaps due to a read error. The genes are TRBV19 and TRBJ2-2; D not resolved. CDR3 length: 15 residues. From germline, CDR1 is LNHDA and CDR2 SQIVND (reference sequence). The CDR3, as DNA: TGTGCCAGCAGTATGGCGACATCCTTGGCCGGGGAGCTGTTTTTT. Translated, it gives CASSMATSLAGELFF.

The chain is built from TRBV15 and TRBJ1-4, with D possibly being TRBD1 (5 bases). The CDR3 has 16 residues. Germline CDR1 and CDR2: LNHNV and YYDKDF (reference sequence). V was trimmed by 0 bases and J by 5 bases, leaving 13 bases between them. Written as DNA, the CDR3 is TGTGCCACCAGCAGAGAACCGGGAGCAGGGAATGAAAAACTGTTTTTT. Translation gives CATSREPGAGNEKLFF.

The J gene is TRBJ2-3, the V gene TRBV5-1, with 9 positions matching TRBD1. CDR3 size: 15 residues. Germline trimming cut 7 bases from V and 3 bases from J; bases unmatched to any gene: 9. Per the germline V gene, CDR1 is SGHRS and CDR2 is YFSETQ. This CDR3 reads CASGPGTGRTDTQYF. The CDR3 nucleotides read TGCGCCAGCGGGCCCGGGACAGGGCGGACAGATACGCAGTATTTT.

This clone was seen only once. The CDR3 sequence is CASRSTGPTAGANVLTF. For the CDR3, the DNA is TGTGCCAGTAGGTCCACAGGGCCAACGGCTGGGGCCAACGTCCTGACTTTC. The V call is TRBV19, the J call TRBJ2-6; a weak D match, TRBD1 (6 bases). The CDR3 extends over 17 amino acids. Trimming cost V 6 bases and J 2 bases, with 17 bases left between them. Germline lookup yields CDR1 LNHDA and CDR2 SQIVND (reference sequence).